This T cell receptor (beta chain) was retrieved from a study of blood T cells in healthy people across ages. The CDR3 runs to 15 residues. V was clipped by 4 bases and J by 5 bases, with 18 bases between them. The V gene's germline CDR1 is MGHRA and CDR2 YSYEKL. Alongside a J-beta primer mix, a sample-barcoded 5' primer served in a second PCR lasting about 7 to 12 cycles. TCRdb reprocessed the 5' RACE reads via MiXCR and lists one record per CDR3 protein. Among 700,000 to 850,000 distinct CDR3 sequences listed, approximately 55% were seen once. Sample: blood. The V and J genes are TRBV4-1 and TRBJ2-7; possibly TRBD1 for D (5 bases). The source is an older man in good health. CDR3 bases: TGCGCCAGCAGCCCTCATCTACAGGTGGGCAACGAGCAGTACTTC. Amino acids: CASSPHLQVGNEQYF.